A selection of T cell receptor beta chains follows, all from one sample in a study of blood T cell repertoires in COVID-19. Produced via immunoSEQ multiplex PCR; TCRdb's table is partial and in-frame only. The profile shows roughly 150,000 clones, 82% of them singletons. Sequenced material: peripheral blood. These receptors originate from a human donor with acute or convalescent COVID-19. The donor label of this sample is uncertain. CDR3s include the opening cysteine and the closing phenylalanine or tryptophan. The order of the fields is D gene, clone size, V gene, J gene, CDR3 protein, CDR3 DNA. D genes are given only for firm matches. Size tells how often a clone was seen (once, few, many) or the class of an expanded clone, and some rows leave it out.

D gene: TRBD1; clone size: .; V gene: TRBV18; J gene: TRBJ1-3; CDR3 protein: CASSPPTGTAGNTIYF; CDR3 DNA: TGTGCCAGCTCACCACCGACAGGGACAGCTGGAAACACCATATATTTT
D gene: .; clone size: few; V gene: TRBV7-3; J gene: TRBJ1-1; CDR3 protein: CASSRTVNTEAFF; CDR3 DNA: TGTGCCAGCAGCCGGACAGTGAACACTGAAGCTTTCTTT
D gene: .; clone size: .; V gene: TRBV3-1/TRBV3-2; J gene: TRBJ1-2; CDR3 protein: CASSQAPSGGAYGYTF; CDR3 DNA: TGTGCCAGCAGCCAAGCCCCCTCGGGAGGGGCCTATGGCTACACCTTC
D gene: .; clone size: .; V gene: TRBV3-1/TRBV3-2; J gene: TRBJ1-3; CDR3 protein: CASSQGSVSGNTIYF; CDR3 DNA: TGTGCCAGCAGCCAAGGATCAGTCTCTGGAAACACCATATATTTT
D gene: .; clone size: medium-sized; V gene: TRBV12-3/TRBV12-4; J gene: TRBJ1-2; CDR3 protein: CASSRTETYGYTF; CDR3 DNA: TGTGCCAGCAGTCGGACAGAGACCTATGGCTACACCTTC
D gene: .; clone size: .; V gene: TRBV12-5; J gene: TRBJ1-1; CDR3 protein: CASGLVVSLYNEAFF; CDR3 DNA: TGTGCTAGTGGTTTGGTAGTTAGCCTTTACAACGAAGCTTTCTTT
D gene: .; clone size: .; V gene: TRBV30; J gene: TRBJ1-5; CDR3 protein: CAWNRGEGWQPQHF; CDR3 DNA: TGTGCCTGGAACCGGGGGGAGGGCTGGCAGCCCCAGCATTTT
D gene: TRBD1; clone size: .; V gene: TRBV19; J gene: TRBJ1-2; CDR3 protein: CASSASGGYGYTF; CDR3 DNA: TGTGCCAGTAGCGCTTCAGGGGGCTATGGCTACACCTTC
D gene: .; clone size: .; V gene: TRBV18; J gene: TRBJ1-4; CDR3 protein: CASSPSLNEKLFF; CDR3 DNA: TGTGCCAGCTCACCATCGTTAAATGAAAAACTGTTTTTT
D gene: .; clone size: .; V gene: TRBV2; J gene: TRBJ1-2; CDR3 protein: CASSKTGHFYGYTF; CDR3 DNA: TGTGCCAGCAGCAAAACAGGACATTTCTATGGCTACACCTTC
D gene: .; clone size: .; V gene: TRBV6-2/TRBV6-3; J gene: TRBJ2-7; CDR3 protein: CASSYRGLSYEQYF; CDR3 DNA: TGTGCCAGCAGTTACCGGGGACTCTCCTACGAGCAGTACTTC
D gene: .; clone size: .; V gene: TRBV7-2; J gene: TRBJ1-3; CDR3 protein: CASSLEGGYGNTIYF; CDR3 DNA: TGTGCCAGCAGCTTAGAAGGAGGATATGGAAACACCATATATTTT
D gene: .; clone size: once; V gene: TRBV5-1; J gene: TRBJ1-2; CDR3 protein: CASSLGEGGYTF; CDR3 DNA: TGCGCCAGCAGCTTAGGCGAGGGCGGCTACACCTTC
D gene: .; clone size: .; V gene: TRBV11-2; J gene: TRBJ1-2; CDR3 protein: CASSLSGGALNYGYTF; CDR3 DNA: TGTGCCAGCAGCTTAAGTGGAGGGGCCCTTAACTATGGCTACACCTTC
D gene: .; clone size: once; V gene: TRBV7-2; J gene: TRBJ2-5; CDR3 protein: CASSRDTKETQYF; CDR3 DNA: TGTGCCAGCAGCCGGGACACCAAAGAGACCCAGTACTTC
D gene: .; clone size: .; V gene: TRBV11-2; J gene: TRBJ1-1; CDR3 protein: CASRLSRDTEAFF; CDR3 DNA: TGTGCCAGCAGGCTATCGAGGGACACTGAAGCTTTCTTT
D gene: .; clone size: .; V gene: TRBV10-3; J gene: TRBJ1-1; CDR3 protein: CAISDLSPGEAFF; CDR3 DNA: TGTGCCATCAGTGATTTGAGCCCGGGGGAAGCTTTCTTT
D gene: .; clone size: .; V gene: TRBV6-6; J gene: TRBJ1-3; CDR3 protein: CASRPSTEHSGNTIYF; CDR3 DNA: TGTGCCAGCAGGCCTTCGACTGAACACTCTGGAAACACCATATATTTT
D gene: TRBD1; clone size: .; V gene: TRBV7-8; J gene: TRBJ1-3; CDR3 protein: CASSIGQGQGRNTIYF; CDR3 DNA: TGTGCCAGCAGCATAGGCCAGGGACAGGGGAGAAACACCATATATTTT
D gene: .; clone size: .; V gene: TRBV7-2; J gene: TRBJ2-2; CDR3 protein: CASSEVRWSTGELFF; CDR3 DNA: TGTGCCAGCAGCGAAGTTAGGTGGAGCACCGGGGAGCTGTTTTTT
D gene: .; clone size: .; V gene: TRBV29-1; J gene: TRBJ1-1; CDR3 protein: CSVPPQGGGGWAFF; CDR3 DNA: TGCAGCGTTCCCCCACAGGGTGGGGGGGGGTGGGCTTTCTTT
D gene: .; clone size: few; V gene: TRBV7-9; J gene: TRBJ1-1; CDR3 protein: CASNPRDTEAFF; CDR3 DNA: TGTGCCAGCAATCCCCGGGACACTGAAGCTTTCTTT
D gene: TRBD2; clone size: .; V gene: TRBV20-1; J gene: TRBJ2-3; CDR3 protein: CSASILAGGETDTQYF; CDR3 DNA: TGCAGTGCTAGTATCCTAGCGGGGGGTGAAACAGATACGCAGTATTTT
D gene: .; clone size: .; V gene: TRBV12-3/TRBV12-4; J gene: TRBJ1-1; CDR3 protein: CASSFHREAFF; CDR3 DNA: TGTGCCAGCAGTTTTCACAGGGAAGCTTTCTTT
D gene: .; clone size: .; V gene: TRBV10-3; J gene: TRBJ1-2; CDR3 protein: CASSSGQSGYTF; CDR3 DNA: TGTGCCTCTAGCTCAGGACAGAGTGGCTACACCTTC
D gene: .; clone size: .; V gene: TRBV4-3; J gene: TRBJ1-2; CDR3 protein: CASSQDAEANYGYTF; CDR3 DNA: TGCGCCAGCAGCCAAGACGCGGAAGCTAACTATGGCTACACCTTC
D gene: TRBD2; clone size: once; V gene: TRBV6-1; J gene: TRBJ2-1; CDR3 protein: CASSERTVNSGGYNEQFF; CDR3 DNA: TGTGCCAGCAGTGAAAGGACTGTAAATAGCGGGGGATACAATGAGCAGTTCTTC
D gene: TRBD1; clone size: .; V gene: TRBV4-2; J gene: TRBJ1-2; CDR3 protein: CASSQVPGGKANYGYTF; CDR3 DNA: TGTGCCAGCAGCCAAGTCCCAGGGGGCAAAGCTAACTATGGCTACACCTTC
D gene: .; clone size: .; V gene: TRBV5-1; J gene: TRBJ1-4; CDR3 protein: CASSLDRADEKLFF; CDR3 DNA: TGCGCCAGCAGCTTGGACAGGGCGGATGAAAAACTGTTTTTT
D gene: .; clone size: .; V gene: TRBV19; J gene: TRBJ2-1; CDR3 protein: CASSIFLESYNEQFF; CDR3 DNA: TGTGCCAGTAGTATATTTTTAGAGTCCTACAATGAGCAGTTCTTC
D gene: TRBD2; clone size: .; V gene: TRBV19; J gene: TRBJ2-2; CDR3 protein: CARLAGCTGELFF; CDR3 DNA: TGTGCCAGGCTAGCGGGATGCACCGGGGAGCTGTTTTTT
D gene: .; clone size: .; V gene: TRBV7-2; J gene: TRBJ1-4; CDR3 protein: CASSRGRQANEKLFF; CDR3 DNA: TGTGCCAGCAGTAGAGGCCGACAGGCGAATGAAAAACTGTTTTTT
D gene: .; clone size: .; V gene: TRBV3-1/TRBV3-2; J gene: TRBJ1-2; CDR3 protein: CASSQRGNYGYTF; CDR3 DNA: TGTGCCAGCAGCCAAAGAGGGAACTATGGCTACACCTTC
D gene: TRBD1; clone size: .; V gene: TRBV29-1; J gene: TRBJ1-2; CDR3 protein: CSGGDRGGYTF; CDR3 DNA: TGCAGCGGGGGCGACAGGGGTGGCTACACCTTC
D gene: TRBD1; clone size: .; V gene: TRBV5-1; J gene: TRBJ1-3; CDR3 protein: CASSPMGRGQRNTIYF; CDR3 DNA: TGCGCCAGCAGCCCGATGGGCAGGGGGCAGAGAAACACCATATATTTT
D gene: TRBD2; clone size: .; V gene: TRBV19; J gene: TRBJ2-1; CDR3 protein: CASSVGTSGANEQFF; CDR3 DNA: TGTGCCAGTAGTGTCGGGACTAGCGGGGCCAATGAGCAGTTCTTC
D gene: .; clone size: .; V gene: TRBV5-4; J gene: TRBJ1-2; CDR3 protein: CASSSRVERGYGYTF; CDR3 DNA: TGTGCCAGCAGCTCTCGGGTCGAACGAGGCTATGGCTACACCTTC
D gene: .; clone size: .; V gene: TRBV19; J gene: TRBJ1-2; CDR3 protein: CATGGTADYYGYTF; CDR3 DNA: TGTGCCACCGGCGGGACGGCAGACTACTATGGCTACACCTTC
D gene: TRBD1; clone size: .; V gene: TRBV7-7; J gene: TRBJ2-2; CDR3 protein: CASSQSTGGYNGELFF; CDR3 DNA: TGTGCTAGCAGCCAGTCTACAGGGGGCTATAACGGGGAGCTGTTTTTT
D gene: TRBD2; clone size: .; V gene: TRBV7-2; J gene: TRBJ2-1; CDR3 protein: CASSLEVSGGEQFF; CDR3 DNA: TGTGCCAGCAGCTTAGAGGTTAGCGGGGGAGAGCAGTTCTTC
D gene: TRBD1; clone size: .; V gene: TRBV5-1; J gene: TRBJ2-3; CDR3 protein: CASTDRGFTDTQYF; CDR3 DNA: TGCGCCAGCACAGACAGGGGATTCACAGATACGCAGTATTTT
D gene: TRBD2; clone size: .; V gene: TRBV5-1; J gene: TRBJ2-5; CDR3 protein: CASSYPGGSETQYF; CDR3 DNA: TGCGCCAGCAGCTACCCCGGGGGGTCAGAGACCCAGTACTTC
D gene: TRBD1; clone size: .; V gene: TRBV19; J gene: TRBJ2-2; CDR3 protein: CASSSPGTGGTGELFF; CDR3 DNA: TGTGCCAGTAGTTCCCCCGGGACAGGGGGCACCGGGGAGCTGTTTTTT
D gene: .; clone size: .; V gene: TRBV9; J gene: TRBJ1-1; CDR3 protein: CASSVATWNTEAFF; CDR3 DNA: TGTGCCAGCAGCGTAGCTACGTGGAACACTGAAGCTTTCTTT
D gene: TRBD1; clone size: .; V gene: TRBV30; J gene: TRBJ1-2; CDR3 protein: CAWTHRDRENYGYTF; CDR3 DNA: TGTGCCTGGACCCACCGGGACAGGGAAAACTATGGCTACACCTTC
D gene: TRBD2; clone size: .; V gene: TRBV2; J gene: TRBJ2-7; CDR3 protein: CASGGLGGSYEQYF; CDR3 DNA: TGTGCCAGCGGGGGACTAGGGGGATCCTACGAGCAGTACTTC